This TCR beta chain appears in the sequencing data of a study of CD4+ T cells in melanoma. Study results and limitations: CD8+ T cell, macrophage and B cell function reportedly correlated with neoantigen-specific CD4+ T cells. Reportedly, melanoma neoantigen-specific CD4+ T cells showed varied differentiation states.

The V end lost 0 bases, the J end lost 7 bases, and 6 bases lay between the germline ends. The CDR3 length is 12 residues. CDR1 and CDR2 (germline): MNHNS, SASEGT. Profiling relied on immunoSEQ multiplex PCR, and the TCRdb table lists in-frame clones only, not all of them. In the table there are about 18,000 clones, 83% of which are singletons. Points on this clone: The antigen remains unidentified.

The source of this sequence is a human donor with melanoma. The chain joins TRBV6-1 to TRBJ1-2; D uncertain. Sequencing was performed on cells from a culture (not recorded whether cultured in vitro). CDR3 DNA sequence: TGTGCCAGCAGTGAAGCCGTAGGTGGCTACACCTTC. Translation gives CASSEAVGGYTF.